Detailed here is one T cell receptor beta chain. The data were taken from a study of cytomegalovirus exposure and HLA in healthy donors. The CDR3 is 15 residues long. The germline gives CDR1 GTSNPN, CDR2 SVGIG (reference sequence). V lost 0 bases and J lost 4, with 15 bases in between. Use of 60 Vbeta and 13 Jbeta primers characterized the PCR. The assay was immunoSEQ multiplex PCR, and TCRdb's table has in-frame clones only and misses some. The data contain 200,000 to 250,000 clones, 65% to 75% of them seen just once; the ten biggest clones take up roughly 2%. The chain uses TRBV30 and TRBJ1-2, with D perhaps TRBD1 (6 bases). The sequence came from a woman in her twenties or thirties in good health and CMV-seronegative. The specimen was PBMCs. In nucleotides, the CDR3 is TGTGCCTGGAGTGTACTCTCGGGGGGCCTCTATGGCTACACCTTC. Residues: CAWSVLSGGLYGYTF.